The clone carrying this TCR beta chain was counted only a few times. In the original workflow: Reference gene primer amplification yielded estimated nucleated cell counts. Using immunoSEQ multiplex PCR, the repertoire was profiled, and TCRdb retains in-frame clones only, with some absent. D and trimming were read from the DNA, whereas the V and J calls and clone size are those reported in that table. The data hold some 74,000 clones, with about 80% observed a single time. This specimen belongs to a study of blood T cell repertoires in COVID-19. Background on the study: Sites across the United States, Italy and Spain contributed samples from acute and convalescent COVID-19.

The V end lost 3 bases, the J end lost 14 bases, and 17 bases lay between the germline ends. CDR3 length equals 13 residues. The germline V gene has CDR1 MDHEN and CDR2 SYDVKM. The clonotype originates from a human donor in a cohort sampled during active COVID-19. The chain employs TRBV28 and TRBJ1-5; the D gene is possibly TRBD1 (6 bases). Input material: peripheral blood. The CDR3 bases are TGTGCCAGCAGTTTGGCTTACAGGGATTGGGAGCATTTT. It yields the protein CASSLAYRDWEHF.